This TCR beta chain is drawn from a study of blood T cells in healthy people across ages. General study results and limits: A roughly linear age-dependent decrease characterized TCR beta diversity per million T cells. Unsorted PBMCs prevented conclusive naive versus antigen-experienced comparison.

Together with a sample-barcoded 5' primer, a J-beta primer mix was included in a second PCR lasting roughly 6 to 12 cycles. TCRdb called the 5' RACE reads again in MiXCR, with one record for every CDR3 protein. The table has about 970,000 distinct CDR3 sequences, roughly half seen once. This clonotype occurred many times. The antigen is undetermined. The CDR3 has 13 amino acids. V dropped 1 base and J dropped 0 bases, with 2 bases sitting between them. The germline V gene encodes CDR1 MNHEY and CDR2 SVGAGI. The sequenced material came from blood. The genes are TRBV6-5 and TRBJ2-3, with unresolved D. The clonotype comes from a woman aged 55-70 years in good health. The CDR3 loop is CASSYLSTDTQYF. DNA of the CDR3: TGTGCCAGCAGTTACTTGAGCACAGATACGCAGTATTTT.